This T cell receptor beta chain was recovered during a study of T-cell reconstitution after alpha-beta-depleted transplantation in children. The TCRbeta library incorporated unique molecular identifiers. TCRdb processed the PCR reads anew with MiXCR; each CDR3 protein has one entry. Of 300,000 to 350,000 distinct CDR3 sequences in the sample, 15% to 20% were seen once. The CDR3 covers 13 residues. The germline CDR1 and CDR2 sequences are MNHEY and SVGEGT. The V end lost 6 bases, the J end lost 5 bases, and 13 bases lay between the germline ends. Study-level findings and limits: Several hundred expanded graft clones reportedly gave rise to the alpha-beta T cells present about two months after transplant.

This clonotype was observed at least ten times. Its antigen is unknown. This rearrangement joins TRBV6-2 or TRBV6-3 to TRBJ1-2; no firm D call. The TCR originated in a male patient between 2 and 9 years old who had a stem cell transplant for acute lymphoblastic leukemia, so the T cells may come from the graft donor. Sequences were derived from PBMCs, mostly from graft donor cells, sampled 360 days after TCRalphabeta/CD19-depleted stem cell transplant. The CDR3 protein is CASSFGREYGYTF. CDR3 bases: TGTGCCAGCAGCTTCGGACGGGAGTATGGCTACACCTTC.